This T cell receptor beta chain was sequenced during a study of T cell repertoires in cytomegalovirus infection. Looking at the study overall: A matching HLA type, together with CMV infection, was signaled by public TCR beta signatures. Study-level results: Individuals carrying CMV plus the relevant HLA were identified by cumulative frequency of public TCR beta families.

TCRdb re-derived calls from the reads in MiXCR, one entry per CDR3 protein. The profile covers around 290,000 distinct CDR3 sequences, with roughly 25% appearing a single time and 11% to 15% taken by the ten largest. As concerns this clonotype: Its target is not known.

Per the germline V gene, CDR1 is SGHNT and CDR2 is YENEEA. The CDR3 runs to 14 residues. Trimming pared 5 bases from V and 3 bases from J, leaving 13 bases between. The chain uses TRBV11-3 and TRBJ1-1, with D perhaps matching TRBD1 (5 bases). The receptor's source is a human donor in good health (CMV status not recorded). Some clones in this sample may be carry-over from other donors' samples. Material: PBMCs. The CDR3 sequence is CASSPGPKDTEAFF. The CDR3 DNA follows: TGTGCCAGCAGCCCGGGACCGAAGGACACTGAAGCTTTCTTT.